A selection of T cell receptor beta chains follows, all from one sample in a study of shared clonotypes between healthy human individuals. Repertoires were generated with immunoSEQ multiplex PCR, while TCRdb's copy carries only in-frame clones and drops some. The sample consists of some 1 million clones, under 80% of them appearing once. Sequencing was done on a sample of memory CD4+ T cells sorted from blood. The receptors here all came from a man aged 18 to 29 in good health. Both conserved end residues are part of each CDR3. The order of the fields is CDR3 protein, CDR3 DNA, V gene, D gene, J gene, clone size. A D gene is named only where the DNA matches it firmly. The size of a clone is reported for some rows only, either as once, few or many, or as a class for expanded clones.

CDR3: CASRRTGGTDTQYF
DNA: TGTGCCAGCAGGAGGACAGGGGGCACAGATACGCAGTATTTT
V: TRBV9
D: TRBD1
J: TRBJ2-3
size: once

CDR3: CASTDEGSGNQPQHF
DNA: TGTGCCAGCACGGATGAGGGGTCCGGCAATCAGCCCCAGCATTTT
V: TRBV6-6
D: .
J: TRBJ1-5
size: few

CDR3: CRASPTQYF
DNA: TGCAGGGCGAGCCCTACCCAGTACTTC
V: TRBV20-1
D: .
J: TRBJ2-5
size: .

CDR3: CASGRLGANVLTF
DNA: TGTGCCAGCGGACGGCTTGGGGCCAACGTCCTGACTTTC
V: TRBV5-6
D: .
J: TRBJ2-6
size: .

CDR3: CASRDSGRHTYEQYF
DNA: TGCGCCAGCAGGGATAGCGGGAGGCACACCTACGAGCAGTACTTC
V: TRBV10-2
D: TRBD2
J: TRBJ2-7
size: few

CDR3: CASSPPSSGYTF
DNA: TGTGCCAGCAGTCCCCCATCTAGTGGCTACACCTTC
V: TRBV28
D: .
J: TRBJ1-2
size: .

CDR3: CASSLLPNYGYTF
DNA: TGTGCCAGCAGCTTACTACCTAATTATGGCTACACCTTC
V: TRBV7-9
D: .
J: TRBJ1-2
size: .

CDR3: CASSFGVLTEAFF
DNA: TGTGCCAGCAGCTTTGGGGTTCTCACTGAAGCTTTCTTT
V: TRBV5-6
D: .
J: TRBJ1-1
size: .

CDR3: CASSPTQQGNEQYF
DNA: TGTGCCAGCAGCCCCACCCAACAGGGCAACGAGCAGTACTTC
V: TRBV7-3
D: .
J: TRBJ2-7
size: .

CDR3: CASRRGFNDDYGYTF
DNA: TGCGCCAGCAGGAGGGGGTTCAATGACGACTATGGCTACACCTTC
V: TRBV4-3
D: .
J: TRBJ1-2
size: .

CDR3: CASSQGGARGDTQYF
DNA: TGCGCCAGCAGCCAAGGAGGGGCCCGCGGAGATACGCAGTATTTT
V: TRBV5-1
D: .
J: TRBJ2-3
size: once

CDR3: CASSLDSGRKNIQYF
DNA: TGTGCCAGCAGCTTAGATTCAGGGCGGAAAAACATTCAGTACTTC
V: TRBV11-2
D: .
J: TRBJ2-4
size: once

CDR3: CASSPTGGYGYTF
DNA: TGCGCCAGCAGCCCGACAGGGGGCTATGGCTACACCTTC
V: TRBV5-1
D: TRBD1
J: TRBJ1-2
size: few

CDR3: CASSLLQGAPQETQYF
DNA: TGTGCCAGCAGCTTACTTCAGGGGGCCCCCCAAGAGACCCAGTACTTC
V: TRBV11-2
D: TRBD1
J: TRBJ2-5
size: few

CDR3: CASSTTGQGVGGYTF
DNA: TGTGCCAGCAGTACCACGGGACAGGGGGTAGGAGGCTACACCTTC
V: TRBV6-1
D: TRBD1
J: TRBJ1-2
size: .

CDR3: CASSSLSVYNEQFF
DNA: TGTGCCAGCAGTTCACTCTCCGTATACAATGAGCAGTTCTTC
V: TRBV5-6
D: .
J: TRBJ2-1
size: .

CDR3: CASSRKGTAYEQYF
DNA: TGTGCCAGCAGTCGAAAAGGGACAGCCTACGAGCAGTACTTC
V: TRBV27
D: TRBD1
J: TRBJ2-7
size: few

CDR3: CASSDRTGLAKNIQYF
DNA: TGTGCCAGCAGTGACCGGACAGGGCTAGCCAAAAACATTCAGTACTTC
V: TRBV6-1
D: TRBD1
J: TRBJ2-4
size: .

CDR3: CAWSVFGANVLTF
DNA: TGTGCCTGGAGTGTATTCGGGGCCAACGTCCTGACTTTC
V: TRBV30
D: .
J: TRBJ2-6
size: .

CDR3: CASSLAGAQETQYF
DNA: TGTGCCAGCAGCCTAGCGGGAGCCCAAGAGACCCAGTACTTC
V: TRBV25-1
D: TRBD2
J: TRBJ2-5
size: .

CDR3: CASSPPLTGANVLTF
DNA: TGTGCCAGCTCACCGCCATTGACCGGGGCCAACGTCCTGACTTTC
V: TRBV18
D: .
J: TRBJ2-6
size: .

CDR3: CASSEMTGGFGNTIYF
DNA: TGTGCCAGCAGCGAAATGACAGGGGGCTTTGGAAACACCATATATTTT
V: TRBV5-5
D: TRBD1
J: TRBJ1-3
size: .

CDR3: CAIRRGDRGTPNEQFF
DNA: TGTGCCATCAGGCGAGGGGACAGGGGAACCCCTAATGAGCAGTTCTTC
V: TRBV10-3
D: TRBD1
J: TRBJ2-1
size: .

CDR3: CASRTGEGYGYTF
DNA: TGTGCCAGCAGGACAGGGGAGGGCTATGGCTACACCTTC
V: TRBV6-4
D: TRBD1
J: TRBJ1-2
size: .

CDR3: CASRRQQDTGELFF
DNA: TGTGCCAGCAGGAGGCAACAGGACACCGGGGAGCTGTTTTTT
V: TRBV7-9
D: .
J: TRBJ2-2
size: .

CDR3: CATSSPATQETQYF
DNA: TGTGCCACCAGCAGCCCGGCGACTCAAGAGACCCAGTACTTC
V: TRBV15
D: .
J: TRBJ2-5
size: .

CDR3: CASSLAEGRSGGYTF
DNA: TGTGCCAGCAGCTTAGCGGAGGGGAGGTCCGGAGGCTACACCTTC
V: TRBV7-2
D: .
J: TRBJ1-2
size: .

CDR3: CALAGGTNEKLFF
DNA: TGTGCACTGGCTGGGGGAACTAATGAAAAACTGTTTTTT
V: TRBV30
D: .
J: TRBJ1-4
size: .

CDR3: CATSRAKIRRGVETDTQYF
DNA: TGTGCCACCAGCAGAGCTAAAATTAGGCGGGGGGTTGAGACGGATACGCAGTATTTT
V: TRBV15
D: TRBD2
J: TRBJ2-3
size: .

CDR3: CAISEDASDTQYF
DNA: TGTGCCATCAGTGAGGATGCCTCGGATACGCAGTATTTT
V: TRBV10-3
D: .
J: TRBJ2-3
size: .

CDR3: CASRTTSGREQYF
DNA: TGTGCCAGCAGGACGACTAGCGGGAGAGAGCAGTACTTC
V: TRBV2
D: TRBD2
J: TRBJ2-7
size: .

CDR3: CASSLSQGAVGYTF
DNA: TGTGCCAGTAGCCTAAGTCAGGGGGCGGTTGGCTACACCTTC
V: TRBV19
D: TRBD1
J: TRBJ1-2
size: .

CDR3: CASSISGGSTGELFF
DNA: TGTGCCAGCAGCATTAGCGGGGGGAGCACCGGGGAGCTGTTTTTT
V: TRBV5-4
D: TRBD2
J: TRBJ2-2
size: .

CDR3: CASSPAGQGRNYGYTF
DNA: TGTGCCAGCAGTCCCGCGGGACAGGGCCGTAACTATGGCTACACCTTC
V: TRBV28
D: TRBD1
J: TRBJ1-2
size: .

CDR3: CASSTDRGETQYF
DNA: TGTGCCAGCTCAACGGACAGGGGAGAGACCCAGTACTTC
V: TRBV18
D: TRBD1
J: TRBJ2-5
size: once

CDR3: CASSSAGGREETQYF
DNA: TGCGCCAGCAGTTCCGCTGGCGGGAGGGAAGAGACCCAGTACTTC
V: TRBV5-1
D: TRBD2
J: TRBJ2-5
size: .

CDR3: CASSQDFIGQGAYEQYF
DNA: TGTGCCAGCAGCCAAGATTTCATTGGACAGGGGGCTTACGAGCAGTACTTC
V: TRBV4-2
D: TRBD1
J: TRBJ2-7
size: many

CDR3: CAWSESSGANVLTF
DNA: TGTGCCTGGAGTGAGAGCTCTGGGGCCAACGTCCTGACTTTC
V: TRBV30
D: .
J: TRBJ2-6
size: .